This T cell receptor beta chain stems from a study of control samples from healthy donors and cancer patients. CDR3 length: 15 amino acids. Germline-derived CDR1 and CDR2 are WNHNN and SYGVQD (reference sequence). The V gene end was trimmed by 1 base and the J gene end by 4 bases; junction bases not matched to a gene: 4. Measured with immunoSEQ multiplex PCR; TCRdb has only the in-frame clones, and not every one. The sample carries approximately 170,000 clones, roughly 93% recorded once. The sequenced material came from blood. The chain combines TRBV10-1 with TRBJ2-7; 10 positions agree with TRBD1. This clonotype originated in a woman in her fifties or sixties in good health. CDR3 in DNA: TGCGCCAGCAGTGAGTGGTGGACAGGGGGGTACGAGCAGTACTTC. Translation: CASSEWWTGGYEQYF.